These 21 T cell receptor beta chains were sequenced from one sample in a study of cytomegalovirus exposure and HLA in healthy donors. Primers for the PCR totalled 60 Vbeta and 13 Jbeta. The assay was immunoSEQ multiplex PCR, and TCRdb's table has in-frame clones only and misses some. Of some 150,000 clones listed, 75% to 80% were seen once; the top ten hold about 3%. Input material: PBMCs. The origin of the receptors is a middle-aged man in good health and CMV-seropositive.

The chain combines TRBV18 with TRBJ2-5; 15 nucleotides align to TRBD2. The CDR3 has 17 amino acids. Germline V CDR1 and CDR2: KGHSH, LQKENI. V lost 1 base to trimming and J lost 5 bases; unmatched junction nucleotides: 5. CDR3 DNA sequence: TGTGCCAGCTCACCACGGACTAGCGGGAGGGCCGCGGAGACCCAGTACTTC. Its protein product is CASSPRTSGRAAETQYF.

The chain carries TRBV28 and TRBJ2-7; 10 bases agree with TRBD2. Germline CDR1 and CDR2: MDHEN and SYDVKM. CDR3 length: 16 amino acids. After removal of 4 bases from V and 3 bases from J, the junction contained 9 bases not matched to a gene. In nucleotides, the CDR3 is TGTGCCAGCAGTTCTTCTCCGGGACTAGCGAACTACGAGCAGTACTTC. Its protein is CASSSSPGLANYEQYF. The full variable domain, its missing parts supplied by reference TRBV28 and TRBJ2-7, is DVKVTQSSRYLVKRTGEKVFLECVQDMDHENMFWYRQDPGLGLRLIYFSYDVKMKEKGDIPEGYSVSREKKERFSLILESASTNQTSMYLCASSSSPGLANYEQYFGPGTRLTVT.

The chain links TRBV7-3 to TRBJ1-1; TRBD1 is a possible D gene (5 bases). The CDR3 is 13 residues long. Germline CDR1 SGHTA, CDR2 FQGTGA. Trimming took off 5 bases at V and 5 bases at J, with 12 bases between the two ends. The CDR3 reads CASSQQERTEAFF. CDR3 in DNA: TGTGCCAGCAGCCAACAGGAGCGTACTGAAGCTTTCTTT.

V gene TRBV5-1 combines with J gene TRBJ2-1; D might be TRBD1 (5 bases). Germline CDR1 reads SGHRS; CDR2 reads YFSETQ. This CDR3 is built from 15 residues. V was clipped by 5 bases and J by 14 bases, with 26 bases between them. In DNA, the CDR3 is TGCGCCAGCAGGTCAGACCCTATGGGGCCTACAGAAGAGTTCTTC. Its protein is CASRSDPMGPTEEFF.

CDR3 coding DNA: TGTGCCAGCAGTTACCAGTCAGGGACTTGGTATGGCTACACCTTC. It codes for CASSYQSGTWYGYTF. The J gene is TRBJ1-2, the V gene TRBV6-5; tentative D call: TRBD1 (5 bases). Trimming removed 2 bases at V and 5 bases at J, with 15 bases between. Germline-derived CDR1 and CDR2 are MNHEY and SVGAGI. The CDR3 sequence is 15 residues long.

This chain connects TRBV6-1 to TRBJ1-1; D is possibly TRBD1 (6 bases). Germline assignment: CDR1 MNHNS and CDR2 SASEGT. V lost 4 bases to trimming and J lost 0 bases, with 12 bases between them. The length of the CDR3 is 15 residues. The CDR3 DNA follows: TGTGCCAGCAGTGCAATACAGGGCGTGAACACTGAAGCTTTCTTT. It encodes CASSAIQGVNTEAFF.

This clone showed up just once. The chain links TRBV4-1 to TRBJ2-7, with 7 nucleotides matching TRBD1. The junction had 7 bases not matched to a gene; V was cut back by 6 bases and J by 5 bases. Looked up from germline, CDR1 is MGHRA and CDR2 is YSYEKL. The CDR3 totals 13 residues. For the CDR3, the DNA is TGCGCCAGCAGTAAGGGGACAGCCGACGAGCAGTACTTC. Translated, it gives CASSKGTADEQYF.

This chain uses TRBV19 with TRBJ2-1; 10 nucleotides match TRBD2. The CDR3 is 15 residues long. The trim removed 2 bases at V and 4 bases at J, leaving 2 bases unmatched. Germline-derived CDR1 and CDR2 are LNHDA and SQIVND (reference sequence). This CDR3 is CASSITSGKYNEQFF. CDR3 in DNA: TGTGCCAGTAGTATAACTAGCGGGAAGTACAATGAGCAGTTCTTC.

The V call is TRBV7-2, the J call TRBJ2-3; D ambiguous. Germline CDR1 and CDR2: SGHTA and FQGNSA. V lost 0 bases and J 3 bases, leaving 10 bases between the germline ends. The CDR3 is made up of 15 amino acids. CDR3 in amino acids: CASSLAGPATDTQYF. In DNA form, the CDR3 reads TGTGCCAGCAGCTTAGCGGGCCCGGCGACAGATACGCAGTATTTT.

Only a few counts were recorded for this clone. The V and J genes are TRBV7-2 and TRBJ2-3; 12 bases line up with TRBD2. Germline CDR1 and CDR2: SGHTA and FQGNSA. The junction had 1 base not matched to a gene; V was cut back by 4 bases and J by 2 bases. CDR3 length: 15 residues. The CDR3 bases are TGTGCCAGCAGCTGGACTAGCGGGGCCACAGATACGCAGTATTTT. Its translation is CASSWTSGATDTQYF.

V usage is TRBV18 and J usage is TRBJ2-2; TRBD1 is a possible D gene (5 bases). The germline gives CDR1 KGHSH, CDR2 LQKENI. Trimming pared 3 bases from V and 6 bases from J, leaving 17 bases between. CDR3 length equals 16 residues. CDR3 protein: CASSPSDTYEAGELFF. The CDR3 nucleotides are TGTGCCAGCTCACCCTCGGACACCTACGAGGCCGGGGAGCTGTTTTTT.

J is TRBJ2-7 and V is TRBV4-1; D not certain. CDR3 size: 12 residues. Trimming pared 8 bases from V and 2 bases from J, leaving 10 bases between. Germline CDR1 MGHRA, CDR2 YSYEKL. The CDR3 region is CASVNATYEQYF. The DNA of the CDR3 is TGCGCCAGCGTCAACGCTACCTACGAGCAGTACTTC.

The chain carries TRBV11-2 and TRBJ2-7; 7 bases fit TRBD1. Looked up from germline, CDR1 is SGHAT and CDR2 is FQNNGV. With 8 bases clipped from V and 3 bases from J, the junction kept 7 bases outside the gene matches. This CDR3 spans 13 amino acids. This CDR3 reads CASGRTGGYEQYF. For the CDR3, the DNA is TGTGCCAGCGGCAGGACAGGAGGCTACGAGCAGTACTTC.

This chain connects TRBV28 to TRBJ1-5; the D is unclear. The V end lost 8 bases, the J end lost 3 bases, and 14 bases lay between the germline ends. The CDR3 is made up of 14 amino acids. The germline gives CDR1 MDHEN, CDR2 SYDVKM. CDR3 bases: TGTGCCAGCGTATCCCCTAGCACCAATCAGCCCCAGCATTTT. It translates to CASVSPSTNQPQHF. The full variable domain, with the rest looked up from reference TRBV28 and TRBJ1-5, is DVKVTQSSRYLVKRTGEKVFLECVQDMDHENMFWYRQDPGLGLRLIYFSYDVKMKEKGDIPEGYSVSREKKERFSLILESASTNQTSMYLCASVSPSTNQPQHFGDGTRLSIL.

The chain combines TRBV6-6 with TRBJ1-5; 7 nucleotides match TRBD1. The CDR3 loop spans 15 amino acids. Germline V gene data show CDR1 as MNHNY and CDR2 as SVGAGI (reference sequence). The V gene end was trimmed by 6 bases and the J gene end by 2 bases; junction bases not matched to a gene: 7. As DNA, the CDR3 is TGTGCCAGCAGCTCCCAGGGGGTGGGCAATCAGCCCCAGCATTTT. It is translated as CASSSQGVGNQPQHF.

The CDR3 loop is CASSLGRELFF. CDR3 DNA sequence: TGTGCCAGCAGTTTGGGCCGGGAGCTGTTTTTT. The gene calls are TRBV28 and TRBJ2-2; D uncertain. This CDR3 region has 11 residues. Deletions cut 3 bases from V and 9 bases from J, with 5 bases between. Germline CDR1 reads MDHEN; CDR2 reads SYDVKM.

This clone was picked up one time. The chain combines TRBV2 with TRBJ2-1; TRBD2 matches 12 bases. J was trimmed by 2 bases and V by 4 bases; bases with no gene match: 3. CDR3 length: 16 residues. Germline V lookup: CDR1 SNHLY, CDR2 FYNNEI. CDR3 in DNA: TGTGCCAGCAGTGCGACTAGCGGGAGCACCTACAATGAGCAGTTCTTC. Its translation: CASSATSGSTYNEQFF.

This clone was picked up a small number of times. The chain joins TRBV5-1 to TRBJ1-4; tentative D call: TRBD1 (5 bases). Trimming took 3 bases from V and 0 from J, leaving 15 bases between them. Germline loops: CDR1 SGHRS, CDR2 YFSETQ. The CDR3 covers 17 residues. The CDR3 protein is CASSSIGAAATNEKLFF. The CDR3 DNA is TGCGCCAGCAGCTCCATAGGGGCCGCCGCAACTAATGAAAAACTGTTTTTT.

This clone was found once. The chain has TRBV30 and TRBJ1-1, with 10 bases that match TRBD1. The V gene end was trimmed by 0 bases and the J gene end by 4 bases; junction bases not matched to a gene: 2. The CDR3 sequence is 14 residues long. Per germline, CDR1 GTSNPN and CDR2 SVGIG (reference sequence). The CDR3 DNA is TGTGCCTGGAGTGTGACAGGGGGCATCACTGAAGCTTTCTTT. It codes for CAWSVTGGITEAFF.

This chain's CDR3 is CASSMGGDSYGYTF. DNA for the CDR3: TGTGCCAGTAGTATGGGGGGGGATTCATATGGCTACACCTTC. The rearrangement joins TRBV19 to TRBJ1-2; D might be TRBD1 (5 bases). CDR3 length equals 14 residues. Trimming removed 3 bases from V and 5 bases from J, with 13 bases in between. Germline V gene data show CDR1 as LNHDA and CDR2 as SQIVND (reference sequence).

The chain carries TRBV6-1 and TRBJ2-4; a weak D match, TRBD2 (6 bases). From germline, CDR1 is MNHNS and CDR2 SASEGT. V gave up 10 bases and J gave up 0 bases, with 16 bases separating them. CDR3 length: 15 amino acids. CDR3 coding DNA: TGTGCCACCTCCTCGGGGGATCTAGCCAAAAACATTCAGTACTTC. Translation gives CATSSGDLAKNIQYF.